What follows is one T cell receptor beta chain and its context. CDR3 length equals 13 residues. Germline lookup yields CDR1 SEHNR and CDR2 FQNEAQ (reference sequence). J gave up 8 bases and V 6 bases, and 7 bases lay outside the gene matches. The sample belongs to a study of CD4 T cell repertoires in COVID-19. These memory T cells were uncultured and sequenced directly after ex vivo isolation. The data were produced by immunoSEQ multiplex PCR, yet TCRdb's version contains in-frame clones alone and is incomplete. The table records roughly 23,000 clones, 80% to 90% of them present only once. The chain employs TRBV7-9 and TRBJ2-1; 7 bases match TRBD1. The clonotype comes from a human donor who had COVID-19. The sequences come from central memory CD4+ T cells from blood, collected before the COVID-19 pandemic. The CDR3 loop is CASRPTGFDEQFF. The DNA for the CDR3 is TGTGCCAGCAGGCCGACAGGGTTCGATGAGCAGTTCTTC.